Listed below are T cell receptor beta chains from one sample, sequenced in a study of Graves' ophthalmopathy and Graves' hyperthyroidism. TCRdb ran MiXCR on the multiplex PCR reads and lists one entry per CDR3 protein. The sample gives over a million distinct CDR3 sequences, less than 45% of which show up once; 11% is in the top ten. The sample comprised peripheral blood or thyroid tissue (not recorded which). These receptors were obtained from an adult man with Graves' hyperthyroidism. CDR3s include the opening cysteine and the closing phenylalanine or tryptophan. The D gene is left open where the match is weak. Size is omitted from some rows. Given values are once, few, many or a class for expanded clones.

j_call: TRBJ2-6
v_call: TRBV19
d_call: NA
clone_size: many
cdr3_aa: CASSLPRQSRAANVLTF
cdr3_nt: TGTGCCAGTAGTCTCCCACGACAGTCTCGCGCGGCCAACGTCCTGACTTTC

j_call: TRBJ1-5
v_call: TRBV10-3
d_call: NA
clone_size: once
cdr3_aa: CASSEGIPDQPQHF
cdr3_nt: TGTGCCAGCAGTGAGGGGATCCCCGATCAGCCCCAGCATTTT

j_call: TRBJ2-1
v_call: TRBV25-1
d_call: NA
clone_size: NA
cdr3_aa: CASSVGQGGEQFF
cdr3_nt: TGTGCCAGCAGCGTAGGGCAGGGGGGTGAGCAGTTCTTC

j_call: TRBJ1-5
v_call: TRBV6-1
d_call: TRBD1
clone_size: NA
cdr3_aa: CASSARGQGNQPQHF
cdr3_nt: TGTGCCAGCAGTGCCAGGGGGCAGGGCAATCAGCCCCAGCATTTT

j_call: TRBJ1-2
v_call: TRBV20-1
d_call: TRBD1
clone_size: many
cdr3_aa: CSAPTGGYGYTF
cdr3_nt: TGCAGTGCCCCTACAGGGGGCTATGGCTACACCTTC

j_call: TRBJ2-5
v_call: TRBV7-9
d_call: NA
clone_size: once
cdr3_aa: CASKDAAGDQETQYF
cdr3_nt: TGTGCCAGCAAAGACGCAGCAGGAGACCAAGAGACCCAGTACTTC

j_call: TRBJ1-1
v_call: TRBV9
d_call: NA
clone_size: NA
cdr3_aa: CASSVDQGKGEAFF
cdr3_nt: TGTGCCAGCAGCGTAGATCAAGGAAAGGGAGAAGCTTTCTTT

j_call: TRBJ2-7
v_call: TRBV29-1
d_call: TRBD2
clone_size: few
cdr3_aa: CSWGLAGSYEQYF
cdr3_nt: TGCAGCTGGGGACTAGCGGGAAGTTACGAGCAGTACTTC

j_call: TRBJ1-5
v_call: TRBV25-1
d_call: TRBD1
clone_size: NA
cdr3_aa: CASSVGDRADQPQHF
cdr3_nt: TGTGCTAGCAGTGTGGGCGACAGGGCCGATCAGCCCCAGCATTTT

j_call: TRBJ1-5
v_call: TRBV2
d_call: NA
clone_size: few
cdr3_aa: CASRGGLAPFSNQPQHF
cdr3_nt: TGTGCCAGCAGGGGGGGGTTAGCACCCTTTAGCAATCAGCCCCAGCATTTT

j_call: TRBJ2-5
v_call: TRBV12-3/TRBV12-4
d_call: TRBD2
clone_size: few
cdr3_aa: CASSRGTSGYRETQYF
cdr3_nt: TGTGCCAGCAGTAGAGGGACTAGCGGGTACCGGGAGACCCAGTACTTC

j_call: TRBJ1-4
v_call: TRBV6-5
d_call: NA
clone_size: NA
cdr3_aa: CASRAQGLLVEKLFF
cdr3_nt: TGTGCCAGCAGAGCACAGGGACTCTTGGTTGAAAAACTGTTTTTT

j_call: TRBJ2-7
v_call: TRBV5-1
d_call: NA
clone_size: few
cdr3_aa: CASRAEESSYEQYF
cdr3_nt: TGCGCCAGCCGAGCCGAAGAGAGCTCCTACGAGCAGTACTTC

j_call: TRBJ1-2
v_call: TRBV7-6
d_call: TRBD1
clone_size: NA
cdr3_aa: CASSPDRGLFDGYTF
cdr3_nt: TGTGCCAGCAGCCCTGACAGGGGGCTCTTTGATGGCTACACCTTC

j_call: TRBJ1-4
v_call: TRBV30
d_call: TRBD1
clone_size: NA
cdr3_aa: CAWKGAGEKLFF
cdr3_nt: TGTGCCTGGAAGGGGGCCGGTGAAAAACTGTTTTTT

j_call: TRBJ1-6
v_call: TRBV7-4
d_call: NA
clone_size: NA
cdr3_aa: CASSYRTARGSYNSPLHF
cdr3_nt: TGTGCCAGCAGCTACCGGACGGCTAGGGGCTCCTATAATTCACCCCTCCACTTT

j_call: TRBJ1-2
v_call: TRBV15
d_call: NA
clone_size: NA
cdr3_aa: CATSRNRRSGYTF
cdr3_nt: TGTGCCACCAGCAGGAACAGGAGGAGTGGCTACACCTTC

j_call: TRBJ1-1
v_call: TRBV28
d_call: NA
clone_size: NA
cdr3_aa: CASSLRDVRAFF
cdr3_nt: TGTGCCAGCAGTTTACGGGACGTCCGAGCTTTCTTT

j_call: TRBJ2-2
v_call: TRBV6-1
d_call: NA
clone_size: NA
cdr3_aa: CATGLGAPNTGELFF
cdr3_nt: TGTGCCACCGGGTTGGGGGCGCCGAACACCGGGGAGCTGTTTTTT

j_call: TRBJ2-2
v_call: TRBV10-3
d_call: TRBD2
clone_size: NA
cdr3_aa: CASSERRGANTGELFF
cdr3_nt: TGTGCCAGCAGTGAGCGTCGGGGGGCGAACACCGGGGAGCTGTTTTTT

j_call: TRBJ2-7
v_call: TRBV20-1
d_call: NA
clone_size: NA
cdr3_aa: CSARDWGFYEQYF
cdr3_nt: TGCAGTGCTAGAGATTGGGGCTTTTACGAGCAGTACTTC

j_call: TRBJ2-5
v_call: TRBV20-1
d_call: TRBD2
clone_size: NA
cdr3_aa: CSVPGLKQETQYF
cdr3_nt: TGCAGTGTCCCGGGACTAAAACAAGAGACCCAGTACTTC

j_call: TRBJ2-7
v_call: TRBV7-2
d_call: TRBD1
clone_size: few
cdr3_aa: CASSRPTGGYEQYF
cdr3_nt: TGTGCCAGCAGTCGGCCGACAGGGGGCTACGAGCAGTACTTC

j_call: TRBJ2-3
v_call: TRBV2
d_call: NA
clone_size: NA
cdr3_aa: CASSDEGFSTDTQYF
cdr3_nt: TGTGCCAGCAGTGATGAGGGGTTTAGCACAGATACGCAGTATTTT

j_call: TRBJ2-2
v_call: TRBV4-2
d_call: NA
clone_size: few
cdr3_aa: CASSQDWGSGELFF
cdr3_nt: TGTGCCAGCAGCCAAGATTGGGGTTCCGGGGAGCTGTTTTTT